Presented here are 25 T cell receptor beta chains from one specimen sequenced in a study of T cell responses to AZD1222 COVID-19 vaccine (dated by TCRdb to 2020 to 2023). The library was built by means of the immunoSEQ multiplex PCR assay. TCRdb obtained this table from immuneACCESS and retained in-frame rearrangements with V and J assigned. These tables miss some clones; where compared with another copy, unresolved V genes account for less than half of the shortfall, and the remainder is unexplained. This sample has about 86,000 clones in its table, and approximately 80% of those were observed once. The top ten hold over 20% of the sample. Sample time point, as interpreted from the label and publication: baseline before first vaccination. The sequencing here drew on peripheral blood, taken on day 0 of AZD1222 vaccination. These receptors all come from an adult in good health.

V is TRBV5-1 and J is TRBJ2-7, with unresolved D. The V end lost 4 bases, the J end lost 0 bases, and 11 bases lay between the germline ends. CDR1 and CDR2 from the germline V gene are SGHRS and YFSETQ. This CDR3 has 14 residues. CDR3 nucleotides: TGCGCCAGCAGCACCACCCATAACTCCTACGAGCAGTACTTC. This codes for CASSTTHNSYEQYF. The full variable domain, its missing parts supplied by reference TRBV5-1 and TRBJ2-7, is KAGVTQTPRYLIKTRGQQVTLSCSPISGHRSVSWYQQTPGQGLQFLFEYFSETQRNKGNFPGRFSGRQFSNSRSEMNVSTLELGDSALYLCASSTTHNSYEQYFGPGTRLTVT.

This clone was seen more than once but under ten times. The chain has TRBV6-5 and TRBJ2-7, with D maybe TRBD1 (8 bases). This CDR3 has 14 residues. The V gene lost 7 bases and the J gene lost 0 bases, with 13 bases spanning the gap. CDR1 MNHEY and CDR2 SVGAGI come from the germline V gene. The CDR3 protein is CASNTGGVSYEQYF. The CDR3, as DNA: TGTGCCAGCAATACAGGGGGGGTCTCCTACGAGCAGTACTTC.

The chain carries TRBV5-5 and TRBJ2-7; a possible D gene is TRBD1 (5 bases). V lost 2 bases to trimming and J lost 5 bases, with 17 bases between them. Germline-derived CDR1 and CDR2 are SGHKS and YYEKEE (reference sequence). The CDR3 length is 15 residues. The CDR3 loop is CASSFRTRERNEQYF. The CDR3 DNA sequence: TGTGCCAGCAGCTTTCGGACACGCGAAAGGAACGAGCAGTACTTC.

The chain has TRBV12-3 or TRBV12-4 and TRBJ2-7; D gene ambiguous. With 3 bases removed from V and 2 bases from J, the gap between germline ends came to 8 bases. The CDR3 contains 13 residues. CDR3: CASSFRPTYEQYF. The CDR3 DNA reads as TGTGCCAGCAGTTTTCGGCCAACCTACGAGCAGTACTTC.

The chain links TRBV11-2 to TRBJ1-4; 7 bases are shared with TRBD1. Germline CDR1 reads SGHAT; CDR2 reads FQNNGV. After removal of 5 bases from V and 4 bases from J, the junction contained 7 bases not matched to a gene. The CDR3 covers 15 residues. CDR3: CASSPGGVGNEKLFF. In nucleotides, the CDR3 is TGTGCCAGCAGCCCAGGGGGTGTGGGTAATGAAAAACTGTTTTTT. Supplemented by reference TRBV11-2 and TRBJ1-4, the full variable domain reads EAGVAQSPRYKIIEKRQSVAFWCNPISGHATLYWYQQILGQGPKLLIQFQNNGVVDDSQLPKDRFSAERLKGVDSTLKIQPAKLEDSAVYLCASSPGGVGNEKLFFGSGTQLSVL.

The chain employs TRBV15 and TRBJ2-1; no clear D. Germline assignment: CDR1 LNHNV and CDR2 YYDKDF (reference sequence). This CDR3 is 15 amino acids long. Trimming pared 0 bases from V and 3 bases from J, leaving 9 bases between. DNA of the CDR3: TGTGCCACCAGCAGAGAGGCGTCTTTCTACAATGAGCAGTTCTTC. Its protein product is CATSREASFYNEQFF.

The chain employs TRBV24-1 and TRBJ2-4; tentatively, D is TRBD1 or TRBD2 (5 bases each). The CDR3 covers 16 residues. Germline lookup yields CDR1 KGHDR and CDR2 SFDVKD. V shed 2 bases and J shed 7 bases, with 17 bases lying between them. The CDR3 DNA is TGTGCCACCAGTGATTCGAGGGCTAGGGACCACAACATTCAGTACTTC. Amino acid sequence: CATSDSRARDHNIQYF.

This clone was counted only a few times. V and J are TRBV7-8 and TRBJ2-3; 8 nucleotides line up with TRBD2. Per the germline V gene, CDR1 is SGHVS and CDR2 is FQNEAQ. The ends lost 3 bases at V and 3 bases at J; junction bases unmatched: 2. The CDR3 covers 14 residues. Here the CDR3 DNA reads TGTGCCAGCAGCTTCCAGCGGGGGACAGATACGCAGTATTTT. Protein sequence: CASSFQRGTDTQYF.

Concerning this clone: The same CDR3 arises from other DNA sequences in this sample as well. The V and J genes are TRBV18 and TRBJ2-7; D call uncertain. This CDR3 is built from 14 residues. CDR1 and CDR2 (germline): KGHSH, LQKENI. Trimming took off 6 bases at V and 0 bases at J, with 12 bases between the two ends. CDR3 amino acids: CASSPTVSSYEQYF. CDR3 DNA sequence: TGTGCCAGCTCCCCGACCGTAAGCTCCTACGAGCAGTACTTC.

This clone was picked up one time. The chain employs TRBV30 and TRBJ2-7, with D perhaps matching TRBD1 or TRBD2 (6 bases each). Germline loops: CDR1 GTSNPN, CDR2 SVGIG (reference sequence). Trimming removed 2 bases at V and 0 bases at J, with 11 bases between. This CDR3 contains 14 residues. The CDR3 sequence is CAWSLWGASYEQYF. CDR3 in DNA: TGTGCCTGGAGTTTGTGGGGGGCCTCCTACGAGCAGTACTTC.

V gene TRBV18 combines with J gene TRBJ2-7; D may correspond to TRBD1 or TRBD2 (5 bases each). This CDR3 has 14 amino acids. The V gene lost 4 bases and the J gene lost 2 bases, with 12 bases spanning the gap. Germline CDR1 KGHSH, CDR2 LQKENI. Here the CDR3 reads CASSLRDGPYEQYF. CDR3 in DNA: TGTGCCAGCTCACTCAGGGACGGCCCCTACGAGCAGTACTTC.

The genes are TRBV7-7 and TRBJ2-2; no clear D gene. This CDR3 has 15 amino acids. V lost 0 bases and J 4 bases, leaving 9 bases between the germline ends. From germline, CDR1 is SSHAT and CDR2 FNYEAQ (reference sequence). The CDR3 loop is CASSLARSGTGELFF. DNA for the CDR3: TGTGCCAGCAGCTTAGCTCGATCGGGCACCGGGGAGCTGTTTTTT.

This clone was detected only once. The rearrangement joins TRBV4-2 to TRBJ1-2; D gene uncertain. From germline, CDR1 is LGHNA and CDR2 YNFKEQ. The CDR3 runs to 14 residues. Between the trimmed V and J ends, which lost 0 bases and 3 bases, there was a span of 8 bases. The CDR3 sequence: CASSQDGVDYGYTF. CDR3 DNA sequence: TGTGCCAGCAGCCAAGACGGGGTGGACTATGGCTACACCTTC.

This chain connects TRBV27 to TRBJ2-1; D gene ambiguous. V lost 5 bases to trimming and J lost 8 bases, with 13 bases between them. In germline, CDR1 is MNHEY, CDR2 SMNVEV (reference sequence). This CDR3 contains 13 residues. The DNA for the CDR3 is TGTGCCAGCAGTCGACAAGGGTCGGATGAGCAGTTCTTC. Amino acids: CASSRQGSDEQFF.

This clone came up a few times. The V call is TRBV4-3, the J call TRBJ2-3; the D is unclear. The germline V gene encodes CDR1 LGHNA and CDR2 YSLEER. The V gene lost 5 bases and the J gene lost 0 bases, with 6 bases spanning the gap. This CDR3 region has 13 residues. CDR3 region: CASSDRSTDTQYF. For the CDR3, the DNA is TGCGCCAGCAGCGACCGTAGCACAGATACGCAGTATTTT.

V is TRBV6-5 and J is TRBJ1-3; no clear D gene. V lost 11 bases and J 0 bases, leaving 14 bases between the germline ends. The CDR3 consists of 14 residues. In germline, CDR1 is MNHEY, CDR2 SVGAGI. DNA for the CDR3: TGTGCCTCAAAAGCCCTGTCCTCTGGAAACACCATATATTTT. It codes for CASKALSSGNTIYF.

This clone was observed once. The chain couples TRBV28 to TRBJ1-1; a possible D gene is TRBD1 (5 bases). Trimming cost V 2 bases and J 10 bases, with 11 bases left between them. The CDR3 totals 12 residues. CDR1 MDHEN and CDR2 SYDVKM come from the germline V gene. The CDR3 region has the DNA TGTGCCAGCAGTTTAAAGGCAGGGATAGCTTTCTTT. Amino acids: CASSLKAGIAFF.

The chain combines TRBV11-2 with TRBJ1-1; tentative D call: TRBD1 (5 bases). The CDR3 contains 15 residues. The V gene's germline CDR1 is SGHAT and CDR2 FQNNGV. Between the trimmed V and J ends, which lost 5 bases and 3 bases, there was a span of 16 bases. CDR3 coding DNA: TGTGCCAGCAGCAGCCTAAGGGGCGGCTACACTGAAGCTTTCTTT. It yields the protein CASSSLRGGYTEAFF. The full variable domain, completed using reference TRBV11-2 and TRBJ1-1, is EAGVAQSPRYKIIEKRQSVAFWCNPISGHATLYWYQQILGQGPKLLIQFQNNGVVDDSQLPKDRFSAERLKGVDSTLKIQPAKLEDSAVYLCASSSLRGGYTEAFFGQGTRLTVV.

The rearrangement links TRBV5-1 to TRBJ2-7; D is ambiguous. The germline V gene encodes CDR1 SGHRS and CDR2 YFSETQ. The CDR3 covers 12 residues. V dropped 0 bases and J dropped 7 bases, with 8 bases sitting between them. The chain's CDR3 is CASSLEGAEQYF. CDR3 DNA: TGCGCCAGCAGCTTGGAAGGAGCTGAGCAGTACTTC.

This clone was counted a few times. The rearrangement uses TRBV30 and TRBJ2-7, with TRBD1 identical over 7 bases. CDR1 is GTSNPN and CDR2 is SVGIG in the germline V gene (reference sequence). The J segment lost 12 bases and the V segment lost 3 bases, leaving 11 bases of the junction unmatched. This CDR3 spans 12 amino acids. The CDR3 reads CAWSIIYRGMYF. As DNA, the CDR3 is TGTGCCTGGAGCATAATATACAGGGGAATGTACTTC.

This clone showed up just a few times. This sequence joins TRBV6-5 and TRBJ1-2; the D gene is possibly TRBD1 (5 bases). CDR1 is MNHEY and CDR2 is SVGAGI in the germline V gene. The CDR3 has 11 residues. V dropped 4 bases and J dropped 5 bases, with 5 bases sitting between them. CDR3 protein: CASSSGYGYTF. The DNA for the CDR3 is TGTGCCAGCAGTTCAGGGTATGGCTACACCTTC.

The gene calls are TRBV6-2 or TRBV6-3 and TRBJ2-5; a possible D gene is TRBD2 (6 bases). Trimming removed 4 bases at V and 4 bases at J, with 10 bases between. Germline-derived CDR1 and CDR2 are MNHEY and SVGEGT. The CDR3 has 13 amino acids. CDR3 in amino acids: CASSFPEGETQYF. The CDR3 nucleotides are TGTGCCAGCAGTTTCCCGGAGGGAGAGACCCAGTACTTC.

This chain connects TRBV19 to TRBJ1-1, with TRBD1 as a possible D gene (6 bases). The CDR3 runs 15 residues. The V gene lost 7 bases and the J gene lost 5 bases, with 20 bases spanning the gap. Germline V gives CDR1 LNHDA, CDR2 SQIVND (reference sequence). Here the CDR3 DNA reads TGTGCCAGTAAAGTCGCTAACAGGGTTGGAACTGAAGCTTTCTTT. It translates to CASKVANRVGTEAFF.

The chain combines TRBV6-5 with TRBJ2-7; TRBD1 agrees at 9 bases. The V segment lost 6 bases and the J segment 2 bases; nucleotides outside the gene matches: 8. The germline gives CDR1 MNHEY, CDR2 SVGAGI. The CDR3 is made up of 15 amino acids. The CDR3 protein is CASSRVGTGTYEQYF. CDR3 coding DNA: TGTGCCAGCAGCCGCGTTGGGACAGGGACCTACGAGCAGTACTTC.

V and J are TRBV29-1 and TRBJ2-7; perhaps D is TRBD1 or TRBD2 (5 bases each). Trimming shortened V by 5 bases and J by 5 bases, and 28 bases separated the two germline ends. CDR3 size: 17 residues. In germline, CDR1 is SQVTM, CDR2 ANQGSEA. DNA of the CDR3: TGCAGCGTTCTAGGGACGGGCGCGAGCCGCGTAGGGGACGAGCAGTACTTC. Amino acid sequence: CSVLGTGASRVGDEQYF.